The 21 T cell receptor beta chains below all came from one sample that was sequenced in a study of blood T cell repertoires in COVID-19. Clones were sequenced by immunoSEQ multiplex PCR, and TCRdb holds only the in-frame ones, with some missing. The repertoire consists of about 190,000 clones, with under 90% occurring once and the leading ten covering 6.9%. The sequencing sample was made of peripheral blood. All receptors come from a man aged 60 to 75 with acute or convalescent COVID-19.

The V call is TRBV27, the J call TRBJ2-2; 10 bases are shared with TRBD1. From germline, CDR1 is MNHEY and CDR2 SMNVEV (reference sequence). This CDR3 is built from 16 residues. With 6 bases clipped from V and 5 bases from J, the junction kept 9 bases outside the gene matches. CDR3 nucleotide sequence: TGTGCCAGCAGAACCGGGACAGGGGTCGGGACCGGGGAGCTGTTTTTT. Its protein is CASRTGTGVGTGELFF.

The chain joins TRBV10-3 to TRBJ2-3; 8 nucleotides line up with TRBD2. The CDR3 runs 14 residues. From germline, CDR1 is ENHRY and CDR2 SYGVKD. The V segment lost 7 bases and the J segment 3 bases; nucleotides outside the gene matches: 6. The CDR3 spells CAIKGGGKTDTQYF. CDR3 in DNA: TGTGCCATCAAGGGCGGGGGGAAGACAGATACGCAGTATTTT.

Only one count was recorded for this clone. This CDR3 is CASSQRQGIIYGYTF. DNA of the CDR3: TGTGCCAGCAGCCAAAGACAGGGCATTATCTATGGCTACACCTTC. This sequence joins TRBV6-5 and TRBJ1-2; 7 nucleotides line up with TRBD1. This CDR3 region has 15 residues. Germline values: CDR1 MNHEY, CDR2 SVGAGI. The trim removed 6 bases at V and 4 bases at J, leaving 11 bases unmatched.

This rearrangement joins TRBV6-5 to TRBJ1-2; D ambiguous. Germline values: CDR1 MNHEY, CDR2 SVGAGI. V shed 7 bases and J shed 6 bases, with 21 bases lying between them. The CDR3 contains 15 residues. CDR3 region: CASKYGTRGVNGYTF. For the CDR3, the DNA is TGTGCCAGCAAATATGGCACACGGGGAGTCAATGGCTACACCTTC.

This clone occurred a few times. V gene TRBV5-1 combines with J gene TRBJ1-1; 12 bases match TRBD1. CDR1 and CDR2 from the germline V gene are SGHRS and YFSETQ. With V trimmed by 2 bases and J by 5 bases, 4 bases remained unmatched. This CDR3 spans 15 amino acids. CDR3 sequence (DNA): TGCGCCAGCAGCTTAGGGACAGGGGGCTGGACTGAAGCTTTCTTT. Its protein product is CASSLGTGGWTEAFF.

The chain couples TRBV5-3 to TRBJ1-6; maybe TRBD1 (6 bases). TRBV5-3 is recorded as an ORF, its role being uncertain. V dropped 4 bases and J dropped 7 bases, with 21 bases sitting between them. This CDR3 is built from 17 residues. CDR3 coding DNA: TGTGCCAGAAGCCGGAAAGCAGGGGTTCACCGGAATTCACCCCTCCACTTT. It specifies CARSRKAGVHRNSPLHF.

The chain carries TRBV7-9 and TRBJ1-4; 9 bases are a match to TRBD1. V was pared by 5 bases and J by 4 bases, with 2 bases of the junction left unmatched. The CDR3 loop spans 14 amino acids. Germline V gene lookup returns CDR1 SEHNR and CDR2 FQNEAQ (reference sequence). The DNA for the CDR3 is TGTGCCAGCAGCCGGGACAGGGATAATGAAAAACTGTTTTTT. Its protein is CASSRDRDNEKLFF.

The chain links TRBV9 to TRBJ1-1; a weak D match, TRBD1 (5 bases). Germline values: CDR1 SGDLS, CDR2 YYNGEE. Between the trimmed V and J ends, which lost 4 bases and 0 bases, there was a span of 16 bases. The CDR3 is made up of 16 amino acids. The CDR3 nucleotides are TGTGCCAGCAGCCCCCATGTCCGGACAATGAACACTGAAGCTTTCTTT. Protein product: CASSPHVRTMNTEAFF.

V gene TRBV5-1 combines with J gene TRBJ2-7; 8 bases are a match to TRBD2. The CDR3 has 14 amino acids. Per the germline V gene, CDR1 is SGHRS and CDR2 is YFSETQ. Trimming took 5 bases from V and 1 from J; bases not matched to a gene: 5. The CDR3, as DNA: TGCGCCAGCAGGTTGCGGGAGGCTTCCTACGAGCAGTACTTC. This sequence encodes CASRLREASYEQYF.

This rearrangement joins TRBV13 to TRBJ2-2; D gene ambiguous. The germline V and J ends were trimmed by 5 bases and 2 bases, with 3 bases remaining between them. Per the germline V gene, CDR1 is PRHDT and CDR2 is FYEKMQ (reference sequence). CDR3 length: 12 residues. DNA for the CDR3: TGTGCCAGCAGCCTTAACACCGGGGAGCTGTTTTTT. It encodes CASSLNTGELFF.

The chain links TRBV12-3 or TRBV12-4 to TRBJ1-1, with no clear D. V was pared by 3 bases and J by 5 bases, with 7 bases between. CDR3 size: 12 residues. The CDR3 region is CASSFSQTEAFF. The CDR3, as DNA: TGTGCCAGCAGTTTTTCCCAAACTGAAGCTTTCTTT.

This clone has a handful of counts. J is TRBJ2-7 and V is TRBV19, with 8 bases identical to TRBD1. J lost 6 bases, V lost 8 bases, and 6 bases had no gene match. The CDR3 spans 12 residues. The germline gives CDR1 LNHDA, CDR2 SQIVND (reference sequence). The CDR3 spells CASSRTGREQYF. DNA of the CDR3: TGTGCCAGTTCCCGGACAGGGCGCGAGCAGTACTTC.

The gene calls are TRBV27 and TRBJ1-5; maybe TRBD1 (5 bases). The V and J ends lost 2 bases and 10 bases respectively, with 15 bases between them. In germline, CDR1 is MNHEY, CDR2 SMNVEV (reference sequence). The CDR3 sequence is 14 residues long. The CDR3 coding sequence is TGTGCCAGCAGTTTAGGTGGGAGGGGAGGACCCCAGCATTTT. Translating it yields CASSLGGRGGPQHF.

The chain is built from TRBV24-1 and TRBJ2-1; D not certain. The CDR3 totals 16 residues. V was clipped by 3 bases and J by 1 base, with 12 bases between them. Germline CDR1 KGHDR, CDR2 SFDVKD. The CDR3 region has the DNA TGTGCCACCAGTGATCCCTCAGCGTCTTCCTACAATGAGCAGTTCTTC. This gives the protein CATSDPSASSYNEQFF.

V gene TRBV15 combines with J gene TRBJ2-3, with 7 bases aligning to TRBD2. The CDR3 is made up of 17 amino acids. Looked up from germline, CDR1 is LNHNV and CDR2 is YYDKDF (reference sequence). V shed 0 bases and J 4 bases; nucleotides not matched to a gene: 10. The CDR3 DNA is TGTGCCACCAGCAGAGAAGCAGGTGGGGGGGTCTCAGATACGCAGTATTTT. Translation gives CATSREAGGGVSDTQYF.

The V and J genes are TRBV12-3 or TRBV12-4 and TRBJ2-3; TRBD2 is a possible D gene (5 bases). V lost 3 bases and J lost 4, with 8 bases in between. This CDR3 has 13 residues. CDR3 sequence: CASSLVGADTQYF. DNA of the CDR3: TGTGCCAGCAGTTTGGTGGGAGCAGATACGCAGTATTTT.

The chain couples TRBV7-2 to TRBJ1-3, with D maybe TRBD1 (5 bases). Germline CDR1 reads SGHTA; CDR2 reads FQGNSA. The CDR3 runs to 14 residues. V gave up 7 bases and J gave up 4 bases, with 14 bases separating them. CDR3 sequence: CASTGGGSGNTIYF. The DNA of the CDR3 is TGTGCCAGCACCGGGGGGGGTTCAGGAAACACCATATATTTT.

J is TRBJ2-1 and V is TRBV14, with TRBD2 matching 10 bases. With V trimmed by 8 bases and J by 8 bases, 6 bases remained unmatched. The CDR3 has 13 residues. CDR1 is SGHDN, CDR2 FVKESK, per germline. The CDR3 nucleotides read TGTGCCAGCGGGCCTAGCGGGAGCTATGAGCAGTTCTTC. Protein sequence: CASGPSGSYEQFF.

Concerning this clone: Compared with germline, one end of the junction differs, possibly owing to a read error. J is TRBJ2-2 and V is TRBV10-1, with a possible D match to TRBD1 (6 bases). The CDR3 contains 13 residues. Germline values: CDR1 WNHNN, CDR2 SYGVQD (reference sequence). Written as DNA, the CDR3 is TGCGCCAGCAGTGAGCGGGGACACCGGGGAGCTGTTTTT. Translation gives CASSERGHRGAVF.

The J gene is TRBJ1-2, the V gene TRBV6-5, with D unclear. Deletions cut 6 bases from V and 0 bases from J, with 8 bases between. This CDR3 has 13 amino acids. Germline V gives CDR1 MNHEY, CDR2 SVGAGI. The CDR3 loop is CASRTGTNYGYTF. The CDR3 nucleotides are TGTGCCAGCAGAACCGGGACTAACTATGGCTACACCTTC.

The chain combines TRBV7-3 with TRBJ2-5; 14 bases match TRBD2. V lost 5 bases to trimming and J lost 0 bases; unmatched junction nucleotides: 8. The CDR3 has 18 residues. The germline V gene encodes CDR1 SGHTA and CDR2 FQGTGA. CDR3 in amino acids: CASSPGTSGGPNQETQYF. Written as DNA, the CDR3 is TGTGCCAGCAGCCCGGGGACTAGCGGGGGCCCCAACCAAGAGACCCAGTACTTC.